This T cell receptor beta chain was observed in a study of vaccination effects on CD4 cells after COVID-19. As for the study in general: After the second dose, samples were taken at median day 72.

General observations from the study: Limitations: small convalescent group and missing early post-infection timepoints.

Here immunoSEQ multiplex PCR was the method, and the copy in TCRdb shows in-frame clones only, minus some. The table has roughly 46,000 clones, 65% to 75% seen once. This CDR3 has 14 residues. Trimming left V 2 bases short and J 0 bases short, with 5 bases between. The germline gives CDR1 SGHTA, CDR2 FQGNSA. As to this clone: The antigen remains undetermined.

ViraFEST used viral peptide pools to expand antigen-specific CD4+ T cells before sequencing. The culture ran for less than 12 days, and then CD4+ T cells were isolated. Each participant was given two doses of one vaccine (BNT162b2 or mRNA-1273). Supplemented with 8.5 to 10 IU/ml IL-2 and 7.5 to 10 ug/ml peptides, around 2 million PBMC per well were kept in culture. A half-volume exchange with IL-2 medium occurred on days 3 and 7. The V and J genes are TRBV7-2 and TRBJ2-4; D is undetermined. The clonotype comes from a human donor who received a COVID-19 vaccine. This material consisted of CD4+ T cells from PBMCs cultured with HCoV-OC43 spike peptides, taken after COVID-19 vaccination. The sample's subset: HCoV-OC43 spike overlapping peptide pool stimulation. The chain's CDR3 is CASSLSVAKNIQYF. CDR3 nucleotides: TGTGCCAGCAGCTTATCAGTAGCCAAAAACATTCAGTACTTC. The full variable domain, its missing parts supplied by reference TRBV7-2 and TRBJ2-4, is GAGVSQSPSNKVTEKGKDVELRCDPISGHTALYWYRQSLGQGLEFLIYFQGNSAPDKSGLPSDRFSAERTGGSVSTLTIQRTQQEDSAVYLCASSLSVAKNIQYFGAGTRLSVL.